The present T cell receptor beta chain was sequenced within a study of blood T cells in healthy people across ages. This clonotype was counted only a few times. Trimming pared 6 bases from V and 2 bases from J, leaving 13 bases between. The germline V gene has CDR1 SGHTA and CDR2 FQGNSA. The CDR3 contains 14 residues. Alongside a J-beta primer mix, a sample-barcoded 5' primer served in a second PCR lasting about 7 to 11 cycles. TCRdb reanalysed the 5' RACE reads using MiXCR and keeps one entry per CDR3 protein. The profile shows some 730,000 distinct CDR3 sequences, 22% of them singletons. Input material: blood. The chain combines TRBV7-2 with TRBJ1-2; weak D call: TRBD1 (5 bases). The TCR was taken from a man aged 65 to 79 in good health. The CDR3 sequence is CASSAGRTNYGYTF. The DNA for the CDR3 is TGTGCCAGCAGTGCGGGCAGGACAAACTATGGCTACACCTTC.